This T cell receptor (beta chain) was obtained from a study of vaccination and CD4 T cells after COVID-19. For the study at large: Sampling that followed vaccination took place a median approximately 72 days after dose two, within a range of 14 to 241.

Germline V gene lookup returns CDR1 DFQATT and CDR2 SNEGSKA (reference sequence). This CDR3 is 13 amino acids long. Sequencing of the DNA from cultured CD4+ T cells was carried out with the Oncomine TCR Beta short-read assay. The source of extracted genomic DNA was cultured CD4+ T cells. TCRdb fed the PCR reads into MiXCR, producing one record per CDR3 protein. The sample has 27,000 or so distinct CDR3 sequences; approximately 50% are singletons. A note on this clonotype: Its matching antigen is unknown. The junction shows a germline mismatch at one end, possibly a read error.

Treatment specified: roughly 10-day PBMC culture with coronavirus spike peptide pools or control peptides (ViraFEST assay). ViraFEST expanded antigen-specific T cells with peptide pools, then sequenced TCRs. The rearrangement uses TRBV20-1 and TRBJ2-5; D may be TRBD2 (5 bases). The sequenced sample consisted of CD4+ T cells from blood, cultured in vitro. This receptor was identified in a human donor who had recovered from COVID-19. For the CDR3, the DNA is TGCAGTGCTAGGGTCCAGAGGGAAGAGCCCCAGTACTTC. Its protein is CSARVQREEPQYF.